These T cell receptor beta chains were read from a single sample in a study of monozygotic twins with inflammatory bowel disease. TCRdb derives one entry per CDR3 protein from the 5' RACE reads, leaving out DNA. This sample's table has about 170,000 distinct CDR3 sequences. Sequenced: blood. These receptors were taken from a human donor with ulcerative colitis or Crohn's disease, or a healthy co-twin of an affected twin (not recorded which). Each CDR3 is given with its conserved first and last residue. Each record gives: CDR3 length, V gene, J gene, CDR3 protein.

length: 16
V: TRBV18
J: TRBJ1-5
CDR3: CASSPTGQGRNQPQHF

length: 15
V: TRBV6-1
J: TRBJ2-3
CDR3: CASSPKREGTDTQYF

length: 13
V: TRBV10-3
J: TRBJ2-4
CDR3: CAIGQGGKNIRYF

length: 16
V: TRBV29-1
J: TRBJ2-7
CDR3: CSVEEFAGANPYEQYF

length: 13
V: TRBV6-6
J: TRBJ1-5
CDR3: CASRQGPNQPQHF

length: 17
V: TRBV5-1
J: TRBJ2-1
CDR3: CASSLGLAAASYNEQFF

length: 15
V: TRBV28
J: TRBJ2-5
CDR3: CASRISRPVGETQYF

length: 14
V: TRBV29-1
J: TRBJ2-5
CDR3: CSVVGTEYQETQYF

length: 13
V: TRBV7-9
J: TRBJ2-1
CDR3: CASSRTGGNEQFF

length: 16
V: TRBV4-1
J: TRBJ1-5
CDR3: CASSLGHRGSNQPQHF

length: 17
V: TRBV19
J: TRBJ1-4
CDR3: CASSGDRARSLNERLFF

length: 15
V: TRBV4-1
J: TRBJ2-1
CDR3: CASSQVRGTWDEQFF

length: 15
V: TRBV7-9
J: TRBJ1-2
CDR3: CASSLGLGDNYGYTF

length: 15
V: TRBV5-1
J: TRBJ2-1
CDR3: CASSLGQGRYNEQFF

length: 16
V: TRBV5-1
J: TRBJ2-7
CDR3: CASSRQLGGSNYEQYF

length: 18
V: TRBV27
J: TRBJ2-1
CDR3: CASSSTLPGQVAYNEQFF

length: 18
V: TRBV15
J: TRBJ2-7
CDR3: CATSRDLGLAGSSYEQYF

length: 12
V: TRBV10-3
J: TRBJ2-1
CDR3: CATATQNNEQFF

length: 15
V: TRBV5-1
J: TRBJ2-2
CDR3: CASSGNTVNTGELFF

length: 15
V: TRBV4-3
J: TRBJ2-5
CDR3: CASSQDLLAGETQYF

length: 15
V: TRBV5-1
J: TRBJ1-3
CDR3: CASSQSGDTGNTIYF

length: 15
V: TRBV5-1
J: TRBJ2-5
CDR3: CASSPGTSGRETQYF

length: 17
V: TRBV28
J: TRBJ2-6
CDR3: CASRQDRGRLGANVLTF

length: 15
V: TRBV12-3/TRBV12-4
J: TRBJ2-1
CDR3: CASSFRDSFLNEQFF

length: 17
V: TRBV7-6
J: TRBJ2-3
CDR3: CASSLGTSGIFTDTQYF